This T cell receptor beta chain was retrieved from a study of T-cell memory formation after mild COVID-19. TCRdb analysed the 5' RACE reads with MiXCR anew, one entry per CDR3 protein. The data hold a few hundred thousand distinct CDR3 sequences, with roughly a quarter observed a single time. In its sample, this clonotype was seen many times. V shed 4 bases and J shed 1 base, with 10 bases lying between them. CDR1 is LGHDT and CDR2 is YNNKEL in the germline V gene (reference sequence). This CDR3 region has 14 residues. The chain uses TRBV3-1 and TRBJ1-1; the D gene is possibly TRBD1 (6 bases). Sample: PBMCs or a T cell subset sorted from them (not recorded which). This sequence originates from an adult woman who had mild COVID-19 (a few samples of this study predate the infection). Cell type and time point are not known. CDR3 nucleotides: TGTGCCAGCAGCCTGGGACACGCGAACACTGAAGCTTTCTTT. Protein: CASSLGHANTEAFF.